The T cell receptor beta chain under discussion was sequenced for a study of beta chain features in type 1 diabetes. General observations from the study: Individuals with type 1 diabetes displayed fewer insertions and more deletions at VDJ junctions.

Details on this clone: Its specificity is unknown.

CDR1 is MGHDK and CDR2 is SYGVNS in the germline V gene. This CDR3 is 13 amino acids long. The ends were cut back, 6 bases at V and 12 bases at J, with 21 bases in the middle. The authors reverse transcribed all of the isolated RNA, so sequencing captured expressed TCRB transcripts. The method was immunoSEQ multiplex PCR; TCRdb's version includes in-frame clones alone and lacks a portion of them. The sample shows 80,000 to 90,000 clones, around 32% of them seen only once. This TCR derives from a woman younger than 30 in good health. Sequenced: stem cell memory CD4+ T cells from blood. The genes are TRBV25-1 and TRBJ2-7; D possibly corresponds to TRBD1 (6 bases). The CDR3 region is CASRSRTVTSLYF. CDR3 coding DNA: TGTGCCAGCAGGTCCAGGACAGTAACATCTCTGTACTTC.